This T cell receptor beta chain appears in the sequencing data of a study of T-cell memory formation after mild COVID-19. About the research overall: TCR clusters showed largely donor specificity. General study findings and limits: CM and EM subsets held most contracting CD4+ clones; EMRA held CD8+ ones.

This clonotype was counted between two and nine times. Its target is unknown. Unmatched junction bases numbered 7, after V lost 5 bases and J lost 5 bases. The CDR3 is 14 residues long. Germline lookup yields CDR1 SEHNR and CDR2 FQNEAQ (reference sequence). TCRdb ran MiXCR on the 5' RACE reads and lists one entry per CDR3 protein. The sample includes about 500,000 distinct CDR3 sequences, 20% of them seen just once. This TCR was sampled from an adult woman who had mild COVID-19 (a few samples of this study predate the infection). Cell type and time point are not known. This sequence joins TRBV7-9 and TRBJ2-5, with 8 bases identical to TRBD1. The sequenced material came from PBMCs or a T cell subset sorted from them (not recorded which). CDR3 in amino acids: CASSHQGALETQYF. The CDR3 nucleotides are TGTGCCAGCAGCCATCAGGGGGCTCTGGAGACCCAGTACTTC.